A single sample is the source of the 4 T cell receptor beta chains below, sequenced in a study of OX40 agonist ivuxolimab in advanced cancers. Clones were read by immunoSEQ multiplex PCR, and TCRdb kept only the in-frame ones, dropping some. Of 72,000 or so clones detected, approximately 81% appear once; the ten largest clones hold roughly 4.7%. The sequenced sample was CD4+ or CD8+ T cells sorted from blood, obtained in a trial of the OX40 agonist ivuxolimab. These receptors originate from an adult with an advanced solid tumor such as melanoma, head and neck, liver or kidney cancer.

The V and J genes are TRBV6-5 and TRBJ1-2; D unclear. The germline V and J ends were trimmed by 4 bases and 7 bases, with 16 bases remaining between them. The germline CDR1 and CDR2 sequences are MNHEY and SVGAGI. The length of the CDR3 is 14 residues. The CDR3 DNA follows: TGTGCCAGCAGTTCCCGGGGATCGGGCTCTGGCTACACCTTC. Encoded protein: CASSSRGSGSGYTF.

The V and J genes are TRBV5-1 and TRBJ2-1; 15 nucleotides agree with TRBD2. V shed 4 bases, J shed 1 base, and the junction held 6 bases outside the gene matches. This CDR3 comprises 18 residues. Looked up from germline, CDR1 is SGHRS and CDR2 is YFSETQ. The CDR3: CASSAGTSGRSSYNEQFF. CDR3 DNA: TGCGCCAGCAGCGCGGGGACTAGCGGGAGGAGTTCCTACAATGAGCAGTTCTTC. Combining the CDR3 with reference TRBV5-1 and TRBJ2-1 gives the whole variable domain KAGVTQTPRYLIKTRGQQVTLSCSPISGHRSVSWYQQTPGQGLQFLFEYFSETQRNKGNFPGRFSGRQFSNSRSEMNVSTLELGDSALYLCASSAGTSGRSSYNEQFFGPGTRLTVL.

The chain links TRBV28 to TRBJ1-5, with a tentative D call TRBD1 (6 bases). The CDR3 is 13 amino acids. Germline CDR1 MDHEN, CDR2 SYDVKM. The V end was cut by 6 bases, the J end by 5 bases, with 11 bases between. CDR3 amino acids: CASRQGGDQPQHF. The CDR3 DNA is TGTGCCAGCAGACAAGGGGGGGATCAGCCCCAGCATTTT. Complete variable domain (other parts from reference TRBV28 and TRBJ1-5): DVKVTQSSRYLVKRTGEKVFLECVQDMDHENMFWYRQDPGLGLRLIYFSYDVKMKEKGDIPEGYSVSREKKERFSLILESASTNQTSMYLCASRQGGDQPQHFGDGTRLSIL.

This sequence joins TRBV5-1 and TRBJ2-5; D unclear. CDR1 is SGHRS and CDR2 is YFSETQ in the germline V gene. This CDR3 is built from 14 residues. Trimming took off 0 bases at V and 3 bases at J, with 9 bases between the two ends. CDR3 in amino acids: CASSLDSTKETQYF. Here the CDR3 DNA reads TGCGCCAGCAGCTTGGACAGCACCAAAGAGACCCAGTACTTC. The full variable domain, its missing parts supplied by reference TRBV5-1 and TRBJ2-5, is KAGVTQTPRYLIKTRGQQVTLSCSPISGHRSVSWYQQTPGQGLQFLFEYFSETQRNKGNFPGRFSGRQFSNSRSEMNVSTLELGDSALYLCASSLDSTKETQYFGPGTRLLVL.